Presented here are 18 T cell receptor beta chains from one specimen sequenced in a study of cytomegalovirus exposure and HLA in healthy donors. Both 60 Vbeta primers and 13 Jbeta primers went into the PCR. The method was immunoSEQ multiplex PCR; TCRdb's version includes in-frame clones alone and lacks a portion of them. The table records around 90,000 clones, more than 55% of them present only once. The sequenced material came from PBMCs. The receptors here all came from a young woman in good health and CMV-seropositive.

V usage is TRBV7-6 and J usage is TRBJ1-2; 10 bases map to TRBD1. This CDR3 is 14 amino acids long. The junction had 2 bases not matched to a gene; V was cut back by 5 bases and J by 2 bases. The V gene's germline CDR1 is SGHVS and CDR2 FNYEAQ. The CDR3 DNA sequence: TGTGCCAGCAGCACGGGACAGGGGAACTATGGCTACACCTTC. This encodes CASSTGQGNYGYTF.

The DNA for the CDR3 is TGTGCCAGCAGCTTGAACAGGGCGACTGAAGCTTTCTTT. Translated, it gives CASSLNRATEAFF. V gene TRBV7-8 combines with J gene TRBJ1-1; TRBD1 is a possible D gene (6 bases). Deletions cut 3 bases from V and 5 bases from J, with 10 bases between. Germline CDR1 reads SGHVS; CDR2 reads FQNEAQ. CDR3 size: 13 residues.

A few counts support this clone. The rearrangement uses TRBV25-1 and TRBJ1-3, with D perhaps matching TRBD1 (5 bases). Germline CDR1 is MGHDK and CDR2 is SYGVNS. Trimming took off 6 bases at V and 0 bases at J, with 12 bases between the two ends. This CDR3 region has 15 residues. The CDR3 sequence: CASSAGYSSGNTIYF. The CDR3, as DNA: TGTGCCAGCAGCGCAGGGTATAGCTCTGGAAACACCATATATTTT.

This clone was recorded once. The chain employs TRBV7-9 and TRBJ1-2, with TRBD1 identical over 11 bases. The CDR3 extends over 14 amino acids. CDR1 and CDR2 from the germline V gene are SEHNR and FQNEAQ (reference sequence). V was clipped by 5 bases and J by 4 bases; unmatched bases: 3. CDR3 coding DNA: TGTGCCAGCAGCGGACAGGGGGCTGGCTATGGCTACACCTTC. Protein sequence: CASSGQGAGYGYTF.

CDR3 bases: TGTGCCAGTAGCCTCGGGGAGACCCAGTACTTC. Translated: CASSLGETQYF. The chain uses TRBV19 and TRBJ2-5; D not certain. Germline CDR1 LNHDA, CDR2 SQIVND (reference sequence). Trimming pared 6 bases from V and 5 bases from J, leaving 7 bases between. The CDR3 consists of 11 residues.

V gene TRBV13 combines with J gene TRBJ2-5, with 10 nucleotides matching TRBD1. The better agreement between TRBJ2-7 and the DNA end casts doubt on the J call. The CDR3 has 14 amino acids. Per germline, CDR1 PRHDT and CDR2 FYEKMQ (reference sequence). The CDR3 sequence is CASSPGQGIHEQYF. CDR3 nucleotides: TGTGCCAGCAGCCCGGGACAGGGGATACACGAGCAGTACTTC.

The V gene is TRBV18, the J gene TRBJ1-2, with 8 positions matching TRBD1. The germline CDR1 and CDR2 sequences are KGHSH and LQKENI. The CDR3 totals 19 residues. V lost 2 bases, J lost 4 bases, and 18 bases stayed unmatched. The CDR3 region has the DNA TGTGCCAGCTCACCAGACTTCGGACAGGGAGGAGGTATGAGCTATGGCTACACCTTC. The encoded protein is CASSPDFGQGGGMSYGYTF.

The chain combines TRBV19 with TRBJ1-2; 8 bases are a match to TRBD1. Per germline, CDR1 LNHDA and CDR2 SQIVND (reference sequence). Losses at the gene ends were 5 bases for V and 4 bases for J; bases not matched to a gene: 9. There are 15 residues in the CDR3. As DNA, the CDR3 is TGTGCCAGTAGTTCTCAGGGGGCCCAGGTCTATGGCTACACCTTC. Protein sequence: CASSSQGAQVYGYTF.

In DNA, the CDR3 is TGTGCCAGCAGCGTAGACGGGGGAGGGGGCATTCAGTACTTC. Protein: CASSVDGGGGIQYF. The rearrangement links TRBV9 to TRBJ2-4, with TRBD2 as a possible D gene (7 bases). The V and J ends lost 0 bases and 9 bases respectively, with 13 bases between them. The CDR3 loop spans 14 amino acids. Germline lookup yields CDR1 SGDLS and CDR2 YYNGEE.

In its sample, this clone was seen a few times. V and J are TRBV5-1 and TRBJ2-3, with 10 bases identical to TRBD2. The CDR3 covers 14 residues. Germline V gene sequence: CDR1 SGHRS, CDR2 YFSETQ. The trim removed 8 bases at V and 1 base at J, leaving 4 bases unmatched. The DNA of the CDR3 is TGCGCCAGTAACCTAGCGGGGGGCACAGATACGCAGTATTTT. Translated: CASNLAGGTDTQYF.

The chain joins TRBV6-1 to TRBJ1-1, with a possible D match to TRBD1 (6 bases). The CDR3 is 14 residues long. Germline CDR1 reads MNHNS; CDR2 reads SASEGT. V was pared by 6 bases and J by 4 bases, with 15 bases between. DNA for the CDR3: TGTGCCAGCAGAAGACAGGAAGGCGGCACTGAAGCTTTCTTT. Protein sequence: CASRRQEGGTEAFF.

CDR3 region: CASSRSGGRLREQFF. Written as DNA, the CDR3 is TGCGCCAGCAGCCGAAGCGGGGGGCGCCTCCGCGAGCAGTTCTTC. The chain combines TRBV5-1 with TRBJ2-1; 9 nucleotides agree with TRBD2. With V trimmed by 4 bases and J by 10 bases, 12 bases remained unmatched. The CDR3 is made up of 15 amino acids. Looked up from germline, CDR1 is SGHRS and CDR2 is YFSETQ.

The chain is built from TRBV5-1 and TRBJ2-5, with TRBD2 matching over 13 bases. The length of the CDR3 is 16 residues. Germline V gene data show CDR1 as SGHRS and CDR2 as YFSETQ. The trim removed 4 bases at V and 5 bases at J, leaving 8 bases unmatched. Here the CDR3 reads CASSLRTSGGKETQYF. DNA for the CDR3: TGCGCCAGCAGCCTAAGGACTAGCGGGGGCAAGGAGACCCAGTACTTC.

CDR3 residues: CASSFGQGRETQYF. The CDR3 bases are TGTGCCAGCAGCTTTGGTCAGGGCCGGGAGACCCAGTACTTC. V and J are TRBV7-9 and TRBJ2-5; D may be TRBD1 (5 bases). The V end was cut by 3 bases, the J end by 5 bases, with 13 bases between. The CDR3 has 14 amino acids. Germline V gene sequence: CDR1 SEHNR, CDR2 FQNEAQ (reference sequence).

The rearrangement uses TRBV2 and TRBJ1-3; D is unclear. Trimming removed 5 bases at V and 6 bases at J, with 5 bases between. Germline-derived CDR1 and CDR2 are SNHLY and FYNNEI. The CDR3 is 11 amino acids. CDR3 DNA sequence: TGTGCCAGCAGTTATTTAAACACCATATATTTT. This codes for CASSYLNTIYF.

The chain couples TRBV28 to TRBJ1-1, with 12 bases lining up with TRBD1. The CDR3 totals 16 residues. The V gene's germline CDR1 is MDHEN and CDR2 SYDVKM. Germline trimming cut 4 bases from V and 3 bases from J; bases unmatched to any gene: 6. The CDR3 DNA sequence: TGTGCCAGCAGTTCCGCCGGGACAGGGGGCCACACTGAAGCTTTCTTT. It yields the protein CASSSAGTGGHTEAFF.

The chain couples TRBV5-1 to TRBJ2-5, with 9 bases that match TRBD1. Germline CDR1 is SGHRS and CDR2 is YFSETQ. With 7 bases clipped from V and 5 bases from J, the junction kept 12 bases outside the gene matches. The CDR3 length is 15 residues. The CDR3 bases are TGCGCCAGCGCAACCGGACAGGGGTCTGTTGAGACCCAGTACTTC. It specifies CASATGQGSVETQYF.

This clone occurred once. The chain couples TRBV13 to TRBJ1-6; perhaps TRBD1 as D (5 bases). Trimming cost V 7 bases and J 6 bases, with 13 bases left between them. CDR3 length: 14 amino acids. CDR1 and CDR2 (germline): PRHDT, FYEKMQ (reference sequence). The CDR3 sequence: CASNIGVLNSPLHF. For the CDR3, the DNA is TGTGCCAGCAATATAGGGGTGCTTAATTCACCCCTCCACTTT.